This TCR beta chain was recovered during a study of shared T cell receptors in the human thymus. V was trimmed by 2 bases and J by 7 bases, leaving 9 bases between them. The CDR3 consists of 13 residues. Germline V gene lookup returns CDR1 MNHEY and CDR2 SMNVEV (reference sequence). This clone has just a few counts. Clones were sequenced by immunoSEQ multiplex PCR, and TCRdb holds only the in-frame ones, with some missing. The data show under 450,000 clones, more than 85% seen once. The sample taken for sequencing was thymocytes. The clonotype originates from a human donor. This chain connects TRBV27 to TRBJ1-5; D unresolved. CDR3 residues: CASSLGRRQPQHF. CDR3 sequence (DNA): TGTGCCAGCAGTTTAGGGAGAAGGCAGCCCCAGCATTTT.